Each of the 22 T cell receptor beta chains below was sequenced from the same sample in a study of blood T cell repertoires in COVID-19. The method was immunoSEQ multiplex PCR; TCRdb's version includes in-frame clones alone and lacks a portion of them. Of roughly 450,000 clones in the sample, about 90% were seen once. Sample: PBMCs or T cells enriched from blood (not recorded which). The receptor source for this set is a young man who had recovered from COVID-19.

V and J are TRBV24-1 and TRBJ1-2; D ambiguous. CDR1 and CDR2 (germline): KGHDR, SFDVKD. V was shortened by 5 bases and J by 8 bases, with 17 bases between the two germline ends. The CDR3 contains 14 residues. In nucleotides, the CDR3 is TGTGCCACCAGTGGTCTGCCGGACGGCGGGGGCTACACCTTC. This translates into CATSGLPDGGGYTF.

The chain employs TRBV11-2 and TRBJ2-7; 8 positions match TRBD1. The V gene's germline CDR1 is SGHAT and CDR2 FQNNGV. This CDR3 contains 14 residues. The ends lost 5 bases at V and 3 bases at J; junction bases unmatched: 6. This CDR3 reads CASSVQGVRYEQYF. The DNA of the CDR3 is TGTGCCAGCAGCGTACAGGGGGTTCGCTACGAGCAGTACTTC. Filled out from reference TRBV11-2 and TRBJ2-7, the complete variable domain reads EAGVAQSPRYKIIEKRQSVAFWCNPISGHATLYWYQQILGQGPKLLIQFQNNGVVDDSQLPKDRFSAERLKGVDSTLKIQPAKLEDSAVYLCASSVQGVRYEQYFGPGTRLTVT.

Regarding this clone: The same CDR3 also results from other DNA sequences found in this sample. The chain uses TRBV11-2 and TRBJ2-1; 8 bases match TRBD2. Trimming took 1 base from V and 5 from J; bases not matched to a gene: 4. The V gene's germline CDR1 is SGHAT and CDR2 FQNNGV. The CDR3 is made up of 15 amino acids. CDR3 protein: CASSLGAGGNNEQFF. The CDR3 bases are TGTGCCAGCAGCTTAGGGGCGGGAGGTAACAATGAGCAGTTCTTC.

The chain recombines TRBV6-1 with TRBJ1-2; D ambiguous. Germline assignment: CDR1 MNHNS and CDR2 SASEGT. The CDR3 totals 15 residues. Between the trimmed V and J ends, which lost 1 base and 3 bases, there was a span of 12 bases. This chain's CDR3 is CASSEGAGIDYGYTF. The DNA of the CDR3 is TGTGCCAGCAGTGAAGGGGCCGGTATCGACTATGGCTACACCTTC.

The rearrangement uses TRBV7-9 and TRBJ1-5; 8 nucleotides align to TRBD1. With 5 bases clipped from V and 3 bases from J, the junction kept 6 bases outside the gene matches. Germline V CDR1 and CDR2: SEHNR, FQNEAQ (reference sequence). This CDR3 is 15 amino acids long. The CDR3 nucleotides read TGTGCCAGCAGCGAGGGACAGGTTTCCAATCAGCCCCAGCATTTT. This sequence encodes CASSEGQVSNQPQHF.

The chain combines TRBV2 with TRBJ2-7; a possible D gene is TRBD2 (6 bases). V was clipped by 8 bases and J by 1 base, with 15 bases between them. Germline V lookup: CDR1 SNHLY, CDR2 FYNNEI. The CDR3 totals 14 residues. The CDR3 sequence is CASVLGTSSYEQYF. As DNA, the CDR3 is TGTGCCAGCGTACTCGGGACTTCTTCCTACGAGCAGTACTTC.

The chain employs TRBV7-3 and TRBJ2-7; possible D gene TRBD1, 6 bases. V shed 4 bases and J shed 12 bases, with 16 bases lying between them. Germline values: CDR1 SGHTA, CDR2 FQGTGA. There are 12 residues in the CDR3. The CDR3 bases are TGTGCCAGCAGCTCGGGACATCGGGGAAGGTACTTC. Translation: CASSSGHRGRYF.

This chain uses TRBV4-1 with TRBJ1-1; TRBD1 agrees at 7 bases. The germline V gene encodes CDR1 MGHRA and CDR2 YSYEKL. After removal of 4 bases from V and 1 base from J, the junction contained 9 bases not matched to a gene. The CDR3 is 16 residues long. Here the CDR3 reads CASSPGGRGSNTEAFF. The CDR3 bases are TGCGCCAGCAGCCCGGGTGGCAGGGGGTCGAACACTGAAGCTTTCTTT.

The CDR3 DNA reads TGTGCCAGCAGTCAGGGACTAGCGGGGTCCTACGAGCAGTACTTC. As protein: CASSQGLAGSYEQYF. V and J are TRBV28 and TRBJ2-7; 13 positions agree with TRBD2. The length of the CDR3 is 15 residues. V shed 5 bases, J shed 1 base, and the junction held 2 bases outside the gene matches. Germline V gives CDR1 MDHEN, CDR2 SYDVKM.

The chain is built from TRBV10-3 and TRBJ1-3; 11 bases agree with TRBD1. Germline V gene data show CDR1 as ENHRY and CDR2 as SYGVKD. V was pared by 6 bases and J by 4 bases, with 2 bases of the junction left unmatched. This CDR3 region has 14 residues. CDR3 sequence reads: CAIRGQGVGNTIYF. CDR3 bases: TGTGCCATCAGGGGACAGGGGGTAGGAAACACCATATATTTT.

The gene calls are TRBV5-4 and TRBJ2-1, with TRBD2 matching 8 bases. The junction had 7 bases not matched to a gene; V was cut back by 4 bases and J by 4 bases. The CDR3 length is 15 residues. Germline CDR1 reads SGHNT; CDR2 reads YYREEE (reference sequence). CDR3 nucleotide sequence: TGTGCCAGCAGCCACACTAGCGGCAATTACAATGAGCAGTTCTTC. Translation: CASSHTSGNYNEQFF.

The chain recombines TRBV7-9 with TRBJ2-1, with 9 positions matching TRBD2. CDR1 and CDR2 (germline): SEHNR, FQNEAQ (reference sequence). J lost 3 bases, V lost 4 bases, and 4 bases had no gene match. The CDR3 runs 15 residues. The CDR3 coding sequence is TGTGCCAGCAGCTCGACTAGCGGTTACTACAATGAGCAGTTCTTC. Encoded protein: CASSSTSGYYNEQFF.

This chain joins TRBV7-9 and TRBJ2-7; D not certain. Trimming took 1 base from V and 3 from J, leaving 10 bases between them. The CDR3 loop spans 14 amino acids. Per germline, CDR1 SEHNR and CDR2 FQNEAQ (reference sequence). CDR3 in DNA: TGTGCCAGCAGCTTAGATGTCAGAAACTACGAGCAGTACTTC. Its translation is CASSLDVRNYEQYF.

This chain joins TRBV13 and TRBJ1-2, with D possibly being TRBD1 (6 bases). The CDR3 length is 13 residues. The V end was cut by 5 bases, the J end by 6 bases, with 13 bases between. The germline V gene encodes CDR1 PRHDT and CDR2 FYEKMQ (reference sequence). The CDR3 loop is CASSPGWGHGYTF. CDR3 sequence (DNA): TGTGCCAGCAGCCCTGGGTGGGGGCATGGCTACACCTTC.

The rearrangement links TRBV12-3 or TRBV12-4 to TRBJ1-1, with D tentatively TRBD1 (5 bases). The CDR3 extends over 13 amino acids. With 4 bases removed from V and 8 bases from J, the gap between germline ends came to 14 bases. CDR3 DNA: TGTGCCAGCAGTTACCAGGGCCCAGGGGAAGCTTTCTTT. It specifies CASSYQGPGEAFF.

The chain joins TRBV6-1 to TRBJ1-6; no definite D call. The germline V gene has CDR1 MNHNS and CDR2 SASEGT. V lost 2 bases to trimming and J lost 7 bases, with 6 bases between them. The CDR3 loop spans 13 amino acids. CDR3 sequence (DNA): TGTGCCAGCAGTGAACTGGAGAATTCACCCCTCCACTTT. This encodes CASSELENSPLHF.

This chain links TRBV6-5 with TRBJ2-6, with a possible D match to TRBD2 (5 bases). Germline V lookup: CDR1 MNHEY, CDR2 SVGAGI. This CDR3 is built from 15 residues. V shed 4 bases and J shed 2 bases, with 9 bases lying between them. This CDR3 reads CASSSGVTGANVLTF. CDR3 DNA sequence: TGTGCCAGCAGTTCCGGGGTTACTGGGGCCAACGTCCTGACTTTC.

The CDR3 nucleotides read TGTGCCAGCAGGATACAGGGGAACACCGGGGAGCTGTTTTTT. Translating it yields CASRIQGNTGELFF. The chain links TRBV21-1 to TRBJ2-2; the table's TRBD1 call for D was not verified on the DNA. TRBV21-1 is assigned pseudogene status. The CDR3 spans 14 residues.

The chain carries TRBV7-6 and TRBJ2-7, with 8 bases aligning to TRBD1. The V segment lost 0 bases and the J segment 3 bases; nucleotides outside the gene matches: 4. The CDR3 extends over 15 amino acids. In germline, CDR1 is SGHVS, CDR2 FNYEAQ. The CDR3 DNA follows: TGTGCCAGCAGCTTAGCTGCAGGGGGCTACTACGAGCAGTACTTC. It encodes CASSLAAGGYYEQYF.

The chain links TRBV5-4 to TRBJ1-2; TRBD1 matches at 7 bases. Trimming at V came to 0 bases and at J to 8 bases, leaving 7 bases not matched to a gene. The V gene's germline CDR1 is SGHNT and CDR2 YYREEE (reference sequence). The CDR3 loop spans 14 amino acids. As DNA, the CDR3 is TGTGCCAGCAGCTTGGGTGGGACAGCGGACGGCTACACCTTC. It encodes CASSLGGTADGYTF.

The chain has TRBV5-1 and TRBJ2-1; D is uncertain. Germline V gene lookup returns CDR1 SGHRS and CDR2 YFSETQ. V shed 4 bases and J shed 0 bases, with 11 bases lying between them. This CDR3 has 15 amino acids. For the CDR3, the DNA is TGCGCCAGCAGCAGTGGAGCCCTCTCCTACAATGAGCAGTTCTTC. It encodes CASSSGALSYNEQFF.

The chain uses TRBV24-1 and TRBJ1-1, with TRBD1 identical over 11 bases. This CDR3 region has 14 residues. From germline, CDR1 is KGHDR and CDR2 SFDVKD. With V trimmed by 4 bases and J by 8 bases, 5 bases remained unmatched. The CDR3 sequence is CATSDDGQGAEAFF. The CDR3 DNA reads as TGTGCCACCAGTGACGACGGACAGGGGGCGGAAGCTTTCTTT.